This T cell receptor beta chain was profiled in a study of glioma-infiltrating T cells after dendritic cell vaccination. Study-wide context: At biweekly intervals, patients got three intradermal dendritic cell vaccine injections.

Regarding time point: after dendritic cell vaccination, including at tumor progression/relapse. PBMC sampling occurred before vaccination, two weeks after the third dose, and at progression. The primer mix had 60 V beta and 13 J beta primers. Some clones are missing from TCRdb's copy, which holds only in-frame ones; the method was immunoSEQ multiplex PCR. The sample holds tens of thousands of clones; 80% to 90% are singletons and the top ten take about 2.3%. In germline, CDR1 is DFQATT, CDR2 SNEGSKA (reference sequence). This CDR3 contains 11 residues. With 6 bases removed from V and 8 bases from J, the gap between germline ends came to 11 bases.

The specimen comprised blood, sampled after dendritic cell vaccination. The clonotype originates from a human donor with glioblastoma. The V gene is TRBV20-1, the J gene TRBJ2-4, with a weak D call TRBD1 (6 bases). The CDR3 DNA reads TGCAGTGCGAAGTCAGGGGACATTCAGTACTTC. It encodes CSAKSGDIQYF.